The entry below gives a single T cell receptor beta chain sequence along with its context. What it binds is unknown. TCRdb analysed the RT-PCR reads with MiXCR anew, one entry per CDR3 protein. Here the sample spans 500,000 to 600,000 distinct CDR3 sequences, more than 15% being singletons. These data come from a study of response to subunit inactivated influenza vaccine. Study findings and constraints: Every seasonal influenza vaccination brings in few new T cells, the authors suggested.

The CDR3 has 15 residues. The V end lost 7 bases, the J end lost 5 bases, and 15 bases lay between the germline ends. Germline-derived CDR1 and CDR2 are ENHRY and SYGVKD. The rearrangement joins TRBV10-3 to TRBJ1-6, with D perhaps TRBD1 (6 bases). The receptor was derived from a man aged 50 to 75 who received an inactivated influenza vaccine. The sequencing here drew on CD4+ T cells sorted from PBMCs, taken less than 30 months after vaccination. The CDR3 sequence is CAINQGRNNNSPLHF. The CDR3 DNA sequence: TGTGCCATCAATCAGGGGAGGAATAATAATTCACCCCTCCACTTT.